This T cell receptor beta chain was observed in a study of OX40 agonist ivuxolimab in advanced cancers. People who had autoimmune disease history or systemic immunosuppression were excluded. The V gene lost 3 bases and the J gene lost 0 bases, with 9 bases spanning the gap. Germline lookup yields CDR1 MNHNS and CDR2 SASEGT. The CDR3 has 15 residues. This clone appeared a few times. The protocol was immunoSEQ multiplex PCR, while the TCRdb copy is restricted to in-frame clones and leaves out a portion. This sample has 30,000 to 40,000 clones, with about 80% found just once. Sequencing used CD4+ or CD8+ T cells sorted from blood, obtained in a trial of the OX40 agonist ivuxolimab. This sequence originates from an adult with an advanced solid tumor such as melanoma, head and neck, liver or kidney cancer. The rearrangement links TRBV6-1 to TRBJ1-5; D unclear. The CDR3 loop reads CASSDGIFSNQPQHF. The CDR3 DNA reads TGTGCCAGCAGTGATGGAATCTTTAGCAATCAGCCCCAGCATTTT.